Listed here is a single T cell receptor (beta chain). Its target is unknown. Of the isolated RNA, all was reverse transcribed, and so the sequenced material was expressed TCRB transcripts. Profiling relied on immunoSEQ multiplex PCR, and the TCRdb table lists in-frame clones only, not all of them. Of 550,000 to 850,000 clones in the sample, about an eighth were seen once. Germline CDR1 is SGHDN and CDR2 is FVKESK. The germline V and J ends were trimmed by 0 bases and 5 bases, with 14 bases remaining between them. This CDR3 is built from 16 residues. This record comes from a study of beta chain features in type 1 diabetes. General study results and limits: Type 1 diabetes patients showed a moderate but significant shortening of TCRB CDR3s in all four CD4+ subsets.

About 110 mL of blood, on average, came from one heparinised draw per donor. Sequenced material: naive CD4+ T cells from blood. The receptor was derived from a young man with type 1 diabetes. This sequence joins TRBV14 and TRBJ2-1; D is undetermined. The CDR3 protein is CASSQDLWNLHNEQFF. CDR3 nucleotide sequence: TGTGCCAGCAGCCAAGATCTTTGGAACTTACACAATGAGCAGTTCTTC.